Ten or more counts support the clone carrying this T cell receptor beta chain. What it recognizes is unknown. The CDR3 contains 12 residues. The V and J ends lost 4 bases and 9 bases, in that order; junction bases with no gene match: 8. CDR1 and CDR2 (germline): SQVTM, ANQGSEA. These data belong to a study of glioma-infiltrating T cells. Whole-study findings and limits: Gliomas, especially low-grade, showed above-expected tissue-blood divergence; non-neoplastic patients showed below. Very few CDR3 sequences were shared between tissue and blood.

Using RNA template, CDR3s of TCR alpha and beta were amplified with iRepertoire arm-PCR. One-step reverse transcription and amplification started from approximately 100-400 ng of tissue mRNA or PBMC total RNA. MiXCR, applied by TCRdb to the multiplex PCR reads, yields one record per CDR3 protein. The profile covers fewer than 110,000 distinct CDR3 sequences, with around 29% appearing a single time and 35% to 55% taken by the ten largest. This receptor was obtained from a human donor with low-grade glioma or glioblastoma, undergoing nonglioma brain surgery, or in good health (not recorded which). The gene calls are TRBV29-1 and TRBJ1-1, with 7 nucleotides matching TRBD1. Sample: glioma tissue, nonneoplastic brain tissue, or PBMCs (not recorded which). CDR3: CSVVIGTDKAFF. The CDR3 region has the DNA TGCAGCGTTGTGATAGGGACAGACAAAGCTTTCTTT.